A single sample gave rise to the 29 T cell receptor beta chains below, sequenced in a study of blood T cell repertoires in COVID-19. Clones were read by immunoSEQ multiplex PCR, and TCRdb kept only the in-frame ones, dropping some. The sample shows approximately 97,000 clones, 85% of them seen only once. The sample was peripheral blood. The receptors shown here come from a man at least 80 years old with acute or convalescent COVID-19.

This chain uses TRBV4-1 with TRBJ1-4; TRBD1 agrees at 7 bases. In germline, CDR1 is MGHRA, CDR2 YSYEKL. The CDR3 extends over 16 amino acids. Unmatched junction bases numbered 8, after V lost 0 bases and J lost 7 bases. The DNA for the CDR3 is TGCGCCAGCAGCCAAGATCGAGGGGGCAGCGTTGAAAAACTGTTTTTT. This gives the protein CASSQDRGGSVEKLFF.

The CDR3 DNA reads as TGTGCCAGTAGTATTCGGTCAGGCCTCGGCTACACCTTC. Its translation is CASSIRSGLGYTF. The chain links TRBV19 to TRBJ1-2; D is uncertain. Deletions cut 3 bases from V and 8 bases from J, with 13 bases between. The germline V gene encodes CDR1 LNHDA and CDR2 SQIVND (reference sequence). This CDR3 is built from 13 residues.

V is TRBV7-2 and J is TRBJ1-3; unclear D gene. The V end lost 3 bases, the J end lost 0 bases, and 9 bases lay between the germline ends. The CDR3 loop spans 15 amino acids. Per germline, CDR1 SGHTA and CDR2 FQGNSA. The CDR3 is CASSFASVSGNTIYF. The CDR3 nucleotides read TGTGCCAGCAGCTTCGCTTCGGTCTCTGGAAACACCATATATTTT.

The chain recombines TRBV6-6 with TRBJ2-4, with 10 nucleotides matching TRBD2. This CDR3 has 15 amino acids. J was trimmed by 0 bases and V by 6 bases; bases with no gene match: 2. Germline CDR1 MNHNY, CDR2 SVGAGI (reference sequence). As DNA, the CDR3 is TGTGCCAGCAGCCCTAGCGGGAGAGCCAAAAACATTCAGTACTTC. As protein: CASSPSGRAKNIQYF.

J is TRBJ1-5 and V is TRBV3-1 (or the pseudogene TRBV3-2), with TRBD1 matching 8 bases. V shed 5 bases, J shed 6 bases, and the junction held 6 bases outside the gene matches. The CDR3 runs to 14 residues. CDR1 LGHDT and CDR2 YNNKEL come from the germline V gene (reference sequence). This CDR3 reads CASSFDRGGQPQHF. The CDR3 coding sequence is TGTGCCAGCAGCTTTGACAGGGGAGGTCAGCCCCAGCATTTT.

The chain employs TRBV7-9 and TRBJ1-2; TRBD1 is a possible D gene (5 bases). V dropped 2 bases and J dropped 8 bases, with 6 bases sitting between them. Germline V gene data show CDR1 as SEHNR and CDR2 as FQNEAQ (reference sequence). The length of the CDR3 is 11 residues. As DNA, the CDR3 is TGTGCCAGCAGCTTAAACAGGGGCTACACCTTC. It codes for CASSLNRGYTF.

The V and J genes are TRBV28 and TRBJ2-3, with 7 positions matching TRBD2. The CDR3 loop spans 16 amino acids. CDR1 is MDHEN and CDR2 is SYDVKM in the germline V gene. Unmatched junction bases numbered 16, after V lost 7 bases and J lost 6 bases. The DNA for the CDR3 is TGTGCCAGCACCATCGGGGTGGGACTACCGGAGGATACGCAGTATTTT. It specifies CASTIGVGLPEDTQYF.

The sample holds one count of this clone. V usage is TRBV11-3 and J usage is TRBJ1-1; a possible D gene is TRBD1 (5 bases). Germline-derived CDR1 and CDR2 are SGHNT and YENEEA. Trimming shortened V by 5 bases and J by 4 bases, and 14 bases separated the two germline ends. The CDR3 has 14 residues. The CDR3: CASSAGGVGTEAFF. For the CDR3, the DNA is TGTGCCAGCAGCGCCGGGGGGGTGGGCACTGAAGCTTTCTTT.

In its sample, this clone was seen once. This sequence joins TRBV28 and TRBJ1-2; 9 bases fit TRBD1. Germline values: CDR1 MDHEN, CDR2 SYDVKM. Trimming removed 5 bases from V and 4 bases from J; junction bases left unmatched: 8. The CDR3 sequence is 15 residues long. CDR3 protein: CASSPGDREAYGYTF. The DNA for the CDR3 is TGTGCCAGCAGTCCGGGGGACAGGGAGGCCTATGGCTACACCTTC.

This clone was recorded once. The genes are TRBV7-9 and TRBJ2-2, with a weak D call TRBD1 (6 bases). The V gene's germline CDR1 is SEHNR and CDR2 FQNEAQ (reference sequence). The CDR3 covers 14 residues. V was shortened by 6 bases and J by 3 bases, with 11 bases between the two germline ends. The CDR3 region is CASRSQGYTGELFF. The CDR3 coding sequence is TGTGCCAGCAGATCACAGGGCTACACCGGGGAGCTGTTTTTT.

This chain joins TRBV6-6 and TRBJ1-2; 9 nucleotides match TRBD1. Per germline, CDR1 MNHNY and CDR2 SVGAGI (reference sequence). J gave up 6 bases and V 2 bases, and 1 base lay outside the gene matches. The CDR3 consists of 13 residues. CDR3 in amino acids: CASSYRDRDGYTF. CDR3 sequence (DNA): TGTGCCAGCAGTTACCGGGACAGGGATGGCTACACCTTC.

The chain has TRBV3-1 (or the pseudogene TRBV3-2) and TRBJ2-5; D perhaps matches TRBD1 (6 bases). Germline-derived CDR1 and CDR2 are LGHDT and YNNKEL (reference sequence). Trimming stripped 3 bases from V and 5 bases from J, with 16 bases between. The CDR3 extends over 15 amino acids. The CDR3 DNA is TGTGCCAGCAGCCAGCAACCTGGGGGCATGGAGACCCAGTACTTC. It encodes CASSQQPGGMETQYF.

This clone occurred a few times. The chain employs TRBV11-3 and TRBJ2-1, with TRBD1 identical over 7 bases. The CDR3 is 14 residues long. V was pared by 5 bases and J by 8 bases, with 9 bases of the junction left unmatched. Germline CDR1 and CDR2: SGHNT and YENEEA. The CDR3 protein is CASSTGQLSDEQFF. In nucleotides, the CDR3 is TGTGCCAGCAGCACGGGACAGCTCTCAGATGAGCAGTTCTTC.

The CDR3, as DNA: TGTGCCAGCGGGGGGGATCCGACTAGCGGTAGATCCGGGGAGCTGTTTTTT. Translated: CASGGDPTSGRSGELFF. The rearrangement links TRBV2 to TRBJ2-2; TRBD2 agrees at 9 bases. The V segment lost 8 bases and the J segment 6 bases; nucleotides outside the gene matches: 16. The CDR3 is 17 residues long. Germline assignment: CDR1 SNHLY and CDR2 FYNNEI.

This chain joins TRBV11-1 and TRBJ2-7; TRBD1 is a possible D gene (6 bases). With 4 bases removed from V and 6 bases from J, the gap between germline ends came to 13 bases. The germline CDR1 and CDR2 sequences are SGHAT and FQDESV (reference sequence). This CDR3 has 13 amino acids. The CDR3 nucleotides are TGTGCCAGCAGCTCGCTCCGGACAGCCGAGCAGTACTTC. Translated, it gives CASSSLRTAEQYF.

The CDR3: CASSLGVRNYGYTF. The CDR3 DNA is TGCGCCAGCAGCTTGGGAGTGCGTAACTATGGCTACACCTTC. The V and J genes are TRBV5-1 and TRBJ1-2; no clear D. The CDR3 has 14 amino acids. The germline V gene encodes CDR1 SGHRS and CDR2 YFSETQ. V was clipped by 0 bases and J by 1 base, with 7 bases between them.

The J gene is TRBJ2-1, the V gene TRBV5-6; 13 bases map to TRBD2. The CDR3 totals 18 residues. The ends lost 0 bases at V and 0 bases at J; junction bases unmatched: 3. From germline, CDR1 is SGHDT and CDR2 YYEEEE. CDR3 nucleotide sequence: TGTGCCAGCAGCTTGGCGACTAGCGGGAGGAACTCCTACAATGAGCAGTTCTTC. It encodes CASSLATSGRNSYNEQFF.

V gene TRBV19 combines with J gene TRBJ2-1, with 10 bases identical to TRBD1. Trimming took 4 bases from V and 10 from J; bases not matched to a gene: 13. The CDR3 has 16 residues. Per germline, CDR1 LNHDA and CDR2 SQIVND (reference sequence). The CDR3 protein is CASSKPRDRGGEEQFF. Here the CDR3 DNA reads TGTGCCAGTAGTAAACCCCGGGACAGGGGAGGAGAGGAGCAGTTCTTC. The variable domain in full, with the rest retrieved from reference TRBV19 and TRBJ2-1, is DGGITQSPKYLFRKEGQNVTLSCEQNLNHDAMYWYRQDPGQGLRLIYYSQIVNDFQKGDIAEGYSVSREKKESFPLTVTSAQKNPTAFYLCASSKPRDRGGEEQFFGPGTRLTVL.

The chain uses TRBV20-1 and TRBJ2-1, with D possibly being TRBD2 (5 bases). Looked up from germline, CDR1 is DFQATT and CDR2 is SNEGSKA (reference sequence). The CDR3 is made up of 11 amino acids. V was trimmed by 3 bases and J by 9 bases, leaving 9 bases between them. This chain's CDR3 is CSARRAAEQFF. The CDR3 DNA sequence: TGCAGTGCTAGGAGGGCTGCTGAGCAGTTCTTC.

This chain uses TRBV7-9 with TRBJ1-2, with 7 nucleotides matching TRBD1. The CDR3 consists of 13 residues. CDR1 and CDR2 from the germline V gene are SEHNR and FQNEAQ (reference sequence). Trimming removed 5 bases from V and 3 bases from J; junction bases left unmatched: 3. The CDR3 nucleotides read TGTGCCAGCAGCGAGCAGGGGGACTATGGCTACACCTTC. It codes for CASSEQGDYGYTF.

This sequence joins TRBV18 and TRBJ1-1; tentatively, D is TRBD1 (6 bases). CDR3 length equals 14 residues. Per germline, CDR1 KGHSH and CDR2 LQKENI. V was clipped by 1 base and J by 7 bases, with 13 bases between them. DNA for the CDR3: TGTGCCAGCTCACCACTTCCCAGGGGAAGTGAAGCTTTCTTT. Translated: CASSPLPRGSEAFF. The full variable domain, its missing parts supplied by reference TRBV18 and TRBJ1-1, is NAGVMQNPRHLVRRRGQEARLRCSPMKGHSHVYWYRQLPEEGLKFMVYLQKENIIDESGMPKERFSAEFPKEGPSILRIQQVVRGDSAAYFCASSPLPRGSEAFFGQGTRLTVV.

The rearrangement uses TRBV7-3 and TRBJ2-1; D unresolved. The CDR3 totals 13 residues. Looked up from germline, CDR1 is SGHTA and CDR2 is FQGTGA. Trimming took 3 bases from V and 10 from J, leaving 13 bases between them. Written as DNA, the CDR3 is TGTGCCAGCAGCTTTGGGCCCGTCGGCGAGCAGTTCTTC. It yields the protein CASSFGPVGEQFF.

The V call is TRBV29-1, the J call TRBJ2-1, with 8 bases that match TRBD1. V trimming: 8 bases; J trimming: 9 bases; junction bases outside the gene matches: 12. Germline V CDR1 and CDR2: SQVTM, ANQGSEA. The CDR3 sequence is 13 residues long. The CDR3 bases are TGCAGCTTAGGGGCCGGGACAGGCGGTGAGCAGTTCTTC. Its protein product is CSLGAGTGGEQFF.

J is TRBJ2-7 and V is TRBV7-3; 12 nucleotides match TRBD2. In germline, CDR1 is SGHTA, CDR2 FQGTGA. This CDR3 is 16 amino acids long. The junction had 6 bases not matched to a gene; V was cut back by 6 bases and J by 0 bases. The CDR3 DNA sequence: TGTGCCAGCAGTTCGAGACTAGCGGGAGCCTCCTACGAGCAGTACTTC. Amino acid sequence: CASSSRLAGASYEQYF.

This chain uses TRBV5-6 with TRBJ1-4, with a possible D match to TRBD1 (6 bases). Germline CDR1 and CDR2: SGHDT and YYEEEE. This CDR3 comprises 19 residues. V lost 4 bases and J lost 8, with 30 bases in between. CDR3 sequence reads: CASSGNTGFPQAVAEKLFF. The CDR3 DNA reads as TGTGCCAGCAGCGGAAATACAGGGTTCCCCCAGGCCGTAGCGGAAAAACTGTTTTTT.

A remark on this clone: In the same sample, other DNA sequences code for this CDR3. The chain combines TRBV5-1 with TRBJ2-1; 8 nucleotides line up with TRBD2. This CDR3 has 15 residues. Germline V lookup: CDR1 SGHRS, CDR2 YFSETQ. V gave up 0 bases and J gave up 3 bases; unmatched junction bases: 2. For the CDR3, the DNA is TGCGCCAGCAGCTTGGGGCTAGCGGGCTACAATGAGCAGTTCTTC. It codes for CASSLGLAGYNEQFF.

This clone showed up just once. The chain uses TRBV21-1 and TRBJ1-2. TRBV21-1 is designated a pseudogene. This CDR3 region has 17 residues. Here the CDR3 reads CASSKVSVRYSSYGYTF. Here the CDR3 DNA reads TGTGCCAGCAGCAAAGTCTCCGTGCGGTATTCCTCTTATGGCTACACCTTC.

This sequence joins TRBV13 and TRBJ2-7, with 8 bases identical to TRBD1. The CDR3 spans 14 residues. The J segment lost 5 bases and the V segment lost 5 bases, leaving 8 bases of the junction unmatched. Germline CDR1 and CDR2: PRHDT and FYEKMQ (reference sequence). The CDR3 sequence is CASSVDRVGNEQYF. The CDR3 nucleotides read TGTGCCAGCAGCGTGGACAGGGTCGGGAACGAGCAGTACTTC.

As to this clone: One end of the junction is discordant with germline, which a read error may explain. The chain's CDR3 is CASSSDFYRVF. The CDR3 nucleotides read TGTGCCAGTAGTTCCGACTTCTACCGTGTTTTT. The chain is built from TRBV19 and TRBJ1-4, with unresolved D. Germline V lookup: CDR1 LNHDA, CDR2 SQIVND (reference sequence). CDR3 length: 11 amino acids.